The 9 T cell receptor beta chains below all came from one sample that was sequenced in a study of blood T cell repertoires in COVID-19. TCRdb's table, derived via immunoSEQ multiplex PCR, lists solely in-frame clones and lacks some. The repertoire includes approximately 220,000 clones, more than 65% of them detected once, and about 2.3% sits in the top ten. Sequencing used peripheral blood. The receptors were gathered from a woman aged 60-70 years with acute or convalescent COVID-19.

This chain uses TRBV5-4 with TRBJ1-2; 7 positions agree with TRBD1. This CDR3 is built from 15 residues. V was clipped by 2 bases and J by 4 bases; unmatched bases: 8. The germline V gene encodes CDR1 SGHNT and CDR2 YYREEE (reference sequence). The CDR3 bases are TGTGCCAGCAGCTTCTCAACCCAGGGGGGCTATGGCTACACCTTC. It is translated as CASSFSTQGGYGYTF.

The chain joins TRBV7-2 to TRBJ2-5; 8 bases line up with TRBD1. The trim removed 5 bases at V and 5 bases at J, leaving 4 bases unmatched. CDR3 length: 13 residues. Germline assignment: CDR1 SGHTA and CDR2 FQGNSA. The CDR3, as DNA: TGTGCCAGCAGCCTGACAGGGGAGGAGACCCAGTACTTC. Its translation: CASSLTGEETQYF.

The chain has TRBV12-3 or TRBV12-4 and TRBJ1-2; a possible D gene is TRBD1 (6 bases). CDR3 length: 13 residues. Trimming shortened V by 4 bases and J by 5 bases, and 11 bases separated the two germline ends. This chain's CDR3 is CASSSTGSYGYTF. CDR3 nucleotide sequence: TGTGCCAGCAGTTCTACAGGGAGTTATGGCTACACCTTC.

This chain joins TRBV5-8 and TRBJ2-7; TRBD1 aligns across 7 bases. The CDR3 contains 13 residues. Germline CDR1 and CDR2: SGHTS and YDEGEE. With 2 bases clipped from V and 3 bases from J, the junction kept 2 bases outside the gene matches. The CDR3, as DNA: TGTGCCAGCAGCTTTGACAGGGTCTACGAGCAGTACTTC. It encodes CASSFDRVYEQYF.

The chain has TRBV19 and TRBJ2-5, with 10 bases identical to TRBD2. V shed 5 bases, J shed 4 bases, and the junction held 16 bases outside the gene matches. The CDR3 runs 18 residues. From germline, CDR1 is LNHDA and CDR2 SQIVND (reference sequence). CDR3 DNA sequence: TGTGCCAGTAGTGCAACCTCTAGCGGGGGCCCTAGAGGAGAGACCCAGTACTTC. Its translation: CASSATSSGGPRGETQYF.

V usage is TRBV3-1 (or the pseudogene TRBV3-2) and J usage is TRBJ2-7, with D possibly being TRBD1 (5 bases). V lost 1 base and J lost 3, with 13 bases in between. Germline V gives CDR1 LGHDT, CDR2 YNNKEL (reference sequence). The CDR3 has 15 residues. In DNA form, the CDR3 reads TGTGCCAGCAGCCAAGTTTATCGTAGGGGCTACGAGCAGTACTTC. Its translation is CASSQVYRRGYEQYF.

V and J are TRBV21-1 and TRBJ1-6. TRBV21-1 is reported as a pseudogene. The CDR3 runs 18 residues. The CDR3 is CASSKGQAKSSYNSPLHF. The CDR3 DNA is TGTGCCAGCAGCAAAGGTCAAGCCAAGAGCTCCTATAATTCACCCCTCCACTTT.

The V call is TRBV7-9, the J call TRBJ1-3; no definite D call. V was pared by 4 bases and J by 3 bases, with 7 bases between. CDR1 is SEHNR and CDR2 is FQNEAQ in the germline V gene (reference sequence). The CDR3 is 13 amino acids. CDR3 nucleotide sequence: TGTGCCAGCAGCTCCTACAGTGGAAACACCATATATTTT. It is translated as CASSSYSGNTIYF.

This chain links TRBV5-1 with TRBJ2-3; 7 nucleotides match TRBD1. V gave up 0 bases and J gave up 5 bases; unmatched junction bases: 12. The CDR3 is made up of 17 amino acids. From germline, CDR1 is SGHRS and CDR2 YFSETQ. CDR3 coding DNA: TGCGCCAGCAGCTTGGCCTTGTTAGGGGGCAATGTAGATACGCAGTATTTT. Protein product: CASSLALLGGNVDTQYF.